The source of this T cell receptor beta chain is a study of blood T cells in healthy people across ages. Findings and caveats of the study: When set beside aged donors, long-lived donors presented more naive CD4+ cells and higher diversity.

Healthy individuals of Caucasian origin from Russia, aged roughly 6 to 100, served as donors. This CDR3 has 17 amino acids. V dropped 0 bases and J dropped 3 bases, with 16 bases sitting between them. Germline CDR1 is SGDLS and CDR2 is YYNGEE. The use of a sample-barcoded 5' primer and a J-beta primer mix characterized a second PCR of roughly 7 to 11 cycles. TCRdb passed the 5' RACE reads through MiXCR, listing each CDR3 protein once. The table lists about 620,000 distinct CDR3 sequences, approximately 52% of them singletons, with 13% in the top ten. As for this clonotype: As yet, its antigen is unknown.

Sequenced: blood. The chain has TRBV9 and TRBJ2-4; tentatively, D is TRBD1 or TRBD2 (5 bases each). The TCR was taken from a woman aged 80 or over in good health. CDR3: CASSVGGPQVGKNIQYF. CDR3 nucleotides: TGTGCCAGCAGCGTAGGGGGACCCCAGGTGGGCAAAAACATTCAGTACTTC.